This T cell receptor (beta chain) was captured in a study of regulatory T cells in long-lasting Graves disease. Across the study: The definition of persistent Graves' disease was over 5 years of antithyroid drugs with positive TSH receptor antibodies.

The CDR3 runs to 14 residues. The V gene's germline CDR1 is LNHDA and CDR2 SQIVND (reference sequence). Trimming left V 9 bases short and J 5 bases short, with 19 bases between. Points on this clonotype: As yet, its antigen is unknown.

Study results and caveats: The persistent group shared about 2,600 public clonotypes, more than the approximately 930 shared by new patients.

Investigators prepared the TCR beta libraries by applying iRepertoire HTBI primers and Arm-PCR of CDR3 regions. TCRdb reanalysed the multiplex PCR reads using MiXCR and keeps one entry per CDR3 protein. Of approximately 400,000 distinct CDR3 sequences listed, more than 20% are singletons. Time point: persistent/refractory GD, antithyroid drugs over 5 years with positive TRAb. Researchers made the TCR library from RNA that was extracted from PBMCs. The receptor comes from a woman in her forties with Graves disease. The chain recombines TRBV19 with TRBJ1-1; TRBD1 might be the D (6 bases). The sample in question was peripheral blood mononuclear cells (PBMCs), obtained when the disease was refractory, from a patient treated with antithyroid drugs. CDR3 amino acids: CASRWGAEGTEAFF. In nucleotides, the CDR3 is TGTGCCAGCCGATGGGGGGCCGAGGGGACTGAAGCTTTCTTT. The variable domain in full, with the rest retrieved from reference TRBV19 and TRBJ1-1, is DGGITQSPKYLFRKEGQNVTLSCEQNLNHDAMYWYRQDPGQGLRLIYYSQIVNDFQKGDIAEGYSVSREKKESFPLTVTSAQKNPTAFYLCASRWGAEGTEAFFGQGTRLTVV.